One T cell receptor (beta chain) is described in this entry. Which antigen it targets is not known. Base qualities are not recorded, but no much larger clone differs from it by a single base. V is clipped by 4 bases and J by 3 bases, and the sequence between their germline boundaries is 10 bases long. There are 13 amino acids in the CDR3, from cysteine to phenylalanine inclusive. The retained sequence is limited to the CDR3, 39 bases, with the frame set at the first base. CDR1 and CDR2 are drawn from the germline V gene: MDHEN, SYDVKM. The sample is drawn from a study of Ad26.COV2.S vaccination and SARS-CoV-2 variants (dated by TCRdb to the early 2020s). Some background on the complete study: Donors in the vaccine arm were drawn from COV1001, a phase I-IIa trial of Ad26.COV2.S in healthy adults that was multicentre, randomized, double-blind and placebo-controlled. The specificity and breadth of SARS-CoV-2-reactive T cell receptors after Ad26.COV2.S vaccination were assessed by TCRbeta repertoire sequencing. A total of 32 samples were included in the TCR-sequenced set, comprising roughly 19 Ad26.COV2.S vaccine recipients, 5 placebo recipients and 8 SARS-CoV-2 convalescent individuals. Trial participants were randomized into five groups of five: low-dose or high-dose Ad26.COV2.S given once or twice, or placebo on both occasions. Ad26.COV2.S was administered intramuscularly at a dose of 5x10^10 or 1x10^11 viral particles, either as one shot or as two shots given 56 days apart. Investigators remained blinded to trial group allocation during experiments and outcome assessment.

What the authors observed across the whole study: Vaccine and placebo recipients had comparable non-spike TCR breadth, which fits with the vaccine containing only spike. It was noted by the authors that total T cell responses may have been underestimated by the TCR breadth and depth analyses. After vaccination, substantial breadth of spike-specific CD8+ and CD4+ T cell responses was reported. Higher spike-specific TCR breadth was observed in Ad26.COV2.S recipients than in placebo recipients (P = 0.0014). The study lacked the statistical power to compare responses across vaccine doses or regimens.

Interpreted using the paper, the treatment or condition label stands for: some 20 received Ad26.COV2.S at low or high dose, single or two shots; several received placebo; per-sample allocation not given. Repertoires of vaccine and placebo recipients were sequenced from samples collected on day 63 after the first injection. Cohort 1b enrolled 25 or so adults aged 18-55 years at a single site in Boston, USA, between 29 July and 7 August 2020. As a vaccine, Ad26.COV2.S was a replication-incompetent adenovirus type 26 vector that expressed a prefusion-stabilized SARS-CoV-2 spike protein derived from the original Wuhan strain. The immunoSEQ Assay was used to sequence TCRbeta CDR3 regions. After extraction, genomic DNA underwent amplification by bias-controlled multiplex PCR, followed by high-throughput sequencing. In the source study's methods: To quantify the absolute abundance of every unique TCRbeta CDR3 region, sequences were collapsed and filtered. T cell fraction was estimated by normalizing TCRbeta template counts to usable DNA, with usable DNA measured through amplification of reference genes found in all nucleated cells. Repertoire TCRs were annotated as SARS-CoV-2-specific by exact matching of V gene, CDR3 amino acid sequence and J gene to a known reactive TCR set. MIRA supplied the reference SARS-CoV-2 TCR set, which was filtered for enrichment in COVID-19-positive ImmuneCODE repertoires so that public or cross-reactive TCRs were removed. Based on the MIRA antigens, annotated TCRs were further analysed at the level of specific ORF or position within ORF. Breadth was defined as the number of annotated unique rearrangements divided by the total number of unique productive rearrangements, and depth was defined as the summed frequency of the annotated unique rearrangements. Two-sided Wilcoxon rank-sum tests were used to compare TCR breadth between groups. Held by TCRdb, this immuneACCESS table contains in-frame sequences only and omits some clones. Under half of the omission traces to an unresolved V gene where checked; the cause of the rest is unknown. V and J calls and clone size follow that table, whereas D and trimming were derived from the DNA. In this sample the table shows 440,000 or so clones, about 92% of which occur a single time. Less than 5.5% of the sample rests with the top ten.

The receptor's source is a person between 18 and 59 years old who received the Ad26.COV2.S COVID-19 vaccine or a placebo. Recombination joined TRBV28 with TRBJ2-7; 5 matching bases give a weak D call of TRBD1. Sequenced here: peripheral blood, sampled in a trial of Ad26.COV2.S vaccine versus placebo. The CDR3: CASSSGLRYEQYF. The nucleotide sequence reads TGTGCCAGCAGTTCAGGGTTGCGCTACGAGCAGTACTTC. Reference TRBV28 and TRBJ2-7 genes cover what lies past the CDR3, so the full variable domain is DVKVTQSSRYLVKRTGEKVFLECVQDMDHENMFWYRQDPGLGLRLIYFSYDVKMKEKGDIPEGYSVSREKKERFSLILESASTNQTSMYLCASSSGLRYEQYFGPGTRLTVT.